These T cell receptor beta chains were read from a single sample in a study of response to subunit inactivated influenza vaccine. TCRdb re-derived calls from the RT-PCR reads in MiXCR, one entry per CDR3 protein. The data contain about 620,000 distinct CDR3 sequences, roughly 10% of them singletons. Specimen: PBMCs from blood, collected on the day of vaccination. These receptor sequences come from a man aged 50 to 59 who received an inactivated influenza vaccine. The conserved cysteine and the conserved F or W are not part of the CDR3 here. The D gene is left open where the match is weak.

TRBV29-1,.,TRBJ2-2,SVVWNTGELF
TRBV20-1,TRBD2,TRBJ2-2,SARDQGLAGGPSGELF
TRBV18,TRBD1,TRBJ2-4,ASSPPGRGLNIQY
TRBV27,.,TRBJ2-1,ARHTGWGNEQF
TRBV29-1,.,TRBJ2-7,SVGKQTGGREEQY
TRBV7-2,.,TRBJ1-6,ASSLVQGNDSPLH
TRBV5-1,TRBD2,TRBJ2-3,ASSPGTSGNTDTQY
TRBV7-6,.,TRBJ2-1,ASSPLETSYNEQF
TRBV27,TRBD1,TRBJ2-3,ASGPQGADTQY
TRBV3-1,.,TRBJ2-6,ASSQEGFGANVLT
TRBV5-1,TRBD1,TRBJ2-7,ASSRGGQGAHEQY
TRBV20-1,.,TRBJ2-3,SAPRRTGSTDTQY
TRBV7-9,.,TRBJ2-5,ASSPVGRETQY
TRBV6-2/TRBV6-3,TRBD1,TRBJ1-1,ASRNRGGTEAF
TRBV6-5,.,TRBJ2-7,ASSYSPTATYEQY
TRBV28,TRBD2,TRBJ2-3,ASSTIAGGFWKDTQY
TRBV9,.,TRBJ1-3,ARSVDGSGNTIY
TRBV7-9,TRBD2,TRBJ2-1,ASSLVGGSNDEQF
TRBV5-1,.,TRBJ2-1,ASSIGWHNEQF
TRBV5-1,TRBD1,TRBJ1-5,ASSTGTGVQPQH
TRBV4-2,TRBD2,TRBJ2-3,ASSQDSASGSRRDTQY
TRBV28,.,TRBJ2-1,ASIPAPGNEQF
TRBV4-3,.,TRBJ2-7,ASSHSIGYEQY
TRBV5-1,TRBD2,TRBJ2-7,ASSVVAGGPYEQY
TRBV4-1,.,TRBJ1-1,ASSQGGLGTEAF
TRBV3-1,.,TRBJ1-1,ASSRALSGGAEAF
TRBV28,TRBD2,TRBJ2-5,ASRLAGGYQETQY
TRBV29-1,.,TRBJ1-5,SVRAGYNQPQH
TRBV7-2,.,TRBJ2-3,ASSLTTLGPQY
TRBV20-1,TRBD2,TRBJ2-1,SARLAGGPYNEQF
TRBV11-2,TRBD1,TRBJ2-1,ASSSGTGSSYNEQF
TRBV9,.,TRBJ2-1,ASSSSRGARSSYNEQF
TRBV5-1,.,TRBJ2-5,ASSLISSMETQY
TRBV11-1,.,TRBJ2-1,ASSPWFPSARSYNEQF
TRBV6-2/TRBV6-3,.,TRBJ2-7,ASSSILGQIHEQY
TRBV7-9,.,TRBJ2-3,ASSLRPSTDTQY